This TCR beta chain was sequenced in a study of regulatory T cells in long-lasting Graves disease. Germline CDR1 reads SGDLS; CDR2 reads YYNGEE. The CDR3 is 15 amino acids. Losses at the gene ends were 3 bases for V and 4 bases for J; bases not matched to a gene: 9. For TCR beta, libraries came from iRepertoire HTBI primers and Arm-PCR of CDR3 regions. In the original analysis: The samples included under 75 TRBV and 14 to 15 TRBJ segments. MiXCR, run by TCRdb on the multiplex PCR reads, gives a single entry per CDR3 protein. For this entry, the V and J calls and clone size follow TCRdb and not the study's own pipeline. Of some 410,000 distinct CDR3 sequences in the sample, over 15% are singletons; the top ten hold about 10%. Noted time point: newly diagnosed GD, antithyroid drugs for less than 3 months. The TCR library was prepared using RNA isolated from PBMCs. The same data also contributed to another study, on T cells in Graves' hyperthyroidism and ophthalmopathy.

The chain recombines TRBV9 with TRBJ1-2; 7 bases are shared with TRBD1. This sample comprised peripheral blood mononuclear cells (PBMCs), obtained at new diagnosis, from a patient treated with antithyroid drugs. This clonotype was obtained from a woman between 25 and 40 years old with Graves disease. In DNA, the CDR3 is TGTGCCAGCAGCGAGGGGGACAGCAGTTTCTATGGCTACACCTTC. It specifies CASSEGDSSFYGYTF.